The clone carrying this TCR beta chain has a handful of counts. Its antigen is not known. The CDR3 totals 13 residues. From germline, CDR1 is SNHLY and CDR2 FYNNEI. V lost 8 bases and J lost 2, with 12 bases in between. This sample is drawn from a study of blood T cells in healthy people across ages. Peripheral blood was drawn, around 9.3 milliliters per donor. Study observations and caveats: Naive T cell percentage strongly correlated with TCR beta diversity. It was the long-lived donors that had more naive CD4+ cells and higher diversity than aged donors. CMV status of donors was unknown, possibly confounding expanded clonotype changes.

A J-beta primer mix and a sample-barcoded 5' primer were used in a second PCR of about 7 to 12 cycles. TCRdb re-called the 5' RACE reads through MiXCR, storing one row per CDR3 protein. Of about 970,000 distinct CDR3 sequences in the sample, roughly half are singletons; the top ten hold over 20%. The sequence derives from a woman aged 55-69 years in good health. The sequenced sample was blood. This chain links TRBV2 with TRBJ2-5, with D perhaps assigned TRBD1 or TRBD2 (5 bases each). This CDR3 is CASLRGWQETQYF. For the CDR3, the DNA is TGTGCCAGCTTGAGGGGATGGCAAGAGACCCAGTACTTC.